The source of this T cell receptor (beta chain) is a study of blood T cell repertoires in COVID-19. Looking at the study overall: From T cells, B-cell-depleted T cells, or PBMCs came the material, which was cDNA or gDNA.

V was pared by 4 bases and J by 4 bases, with 8 bases of the junction left unmatched. This CDR3 comprises 16 residues. The germline V gene encodes CDR1 SGHTA and CDR2 FQGNSA. Only in-frame clones appear in the TCRdb table, and some are missing; sequencing was by immunoSEQ multiplex PCR. The sample yields 95,000 or so clones, roughly 76% seen once. This receptor was identified in a man older than 75 with COVID-19, enrolled during active disease. This chain links TRBV7-2 with TRBJ2-7; 12 bases match TRBD2. Sequencing input: peripheral blood. The CDR3: CASSSSSGGDGYEQYF. The CDR3 DNA is TGTGCCAGCAGCTCCTCTAGCGGGGGGGACGGGTACGAGCAGTACTTC.